This T cell receptor (beta chain) emerged from a study of shared clonotypes between healthy human individuals. Study overall: Each donor had three CD4 naive, three CD4 memory, two CD8 naive and one CD8 memory plate.

General observations from the study: Clonotype sharing among donors was expected to depend on sequencing depth. A few donors held about 5% of naive CD4 clonotypes in common. The sole specimen, blood, was sampled, and tissue repertoires likely differ.

Comment on this clone: Its antigen is unknown.

Trimming shortened V by 6 bases and J by 1 base, and 15 bases separated the two germline ends. The CDR3 runs to 15 residues. Per the germline V gene, CDR1 is MNHEY and CDR2 is SVGAGI. Measured with immunoSEQ multiplex PCR; TCRdb has only the in-frame clones, and not every one. The sample shows around 610,000 clones, 95% to 97% of them seen only once. CD45RO negativity and positive selection for CCR7 defined naive CD8 cells, a population that excluded terminally differentiated effector memory CD45RA+ cells. The genes are TRBV6-5 and TRBJ2-5; tentative D call: TRBD2 (5 bases). This TCR derives from a woman in her 30s in good health. Sequencing input: naive CD8+ T cells sorted from blood. CDR3 nucleotides: TGTGCCAGCAGCCTTATAATAGAGGGCCAAGAGACCCAGTACTTC. Amino acid sequence: CASSLIIEGQETQYF.